This is a list of T cell receptor beta chains from one sample in a study of T cell repertoires in cytomegalovirus infection. TCRdb called the reads again in MiXCR, with one record for every CDR3 protein. The data show approximately 500,000 distinct CDR3 sequences, about 17% seen once. The sample comprised CD8+ T cells from PBMCs. These receptors all stem from a human donor in good health (CMV status not recorded). Some clones in this sample may be carry-over from other donors' samples. CDR3s leave out the opening cysteine and the closing phenylalanine or tryptophan. Each record gives: V gene, J gene, CDR3 length, CDR3 protein.

TRBV10-3	TRBJ2-1	14	AISESVMSSGNEQF
TRBV27	TRBJ2-7	13	ASSFSPGTGYEQY
TRBV5-1	TRBJ1-2	12	ASRPRGQGYGYT
TRBV27	TRBJ1-1	14	ASSPRGRRKNTEAF
TRBV2	TRBJ1-2	12	ASRPRAGTYGYT
TRBV12-3/TRBV12-4	TRBJ2-6	14	ASSPPGYSGANVLT
TRBV3-1	TRBJ2-1	11	ASSQAARNEQF
TRBV7-9	TRBJ2-7	12	ASSHRQGSYEQY
TRBV19	TRBJ1-5	11	ASSTGGYQPQH
TRBV18	TRBJ2-1	11	ASSPWDSNEQF
TRBV11-2	TRBJ1-1	12	ASTLKGVHTEAF
TRBV19	TRBJ2-1	16	ASTKGLAGALGYNEQF
TRBV7-6	TRBJ2-3	13	ASSLSGGESDTQY
TRBV19	TRBJ2-7	15	ASSTWFRDRRIVEQY
TRBV5-6	TRBJ1-1	10	ASTAVSDQAF
TRBV19	TRBJ1-5	14	ASSRGIPTPNQPQH
TRBV5-5	TRBJ2-3	13	ASSKGQINTDTQY
TRBV7-2	TRBJ2-5	12	ASSLWEFIETQY
TRBV5-4	TRBJ2-1	12	ASSSPLRDNEQF
TRBV12-3/TRBV12-4	TRBJ1-4	15	ASSSLWAGATNEKLF
TRBV10-3	TRBJ2-7	11	AIRRQGDYEQY
TRBV12-3/TRBV12-4	TRBJ1-6	13	ASSGPGQGNSPLH